The T cell receptor (beta chain) under discussion was sequenced for a study of blood T cell repertoires in COVID-19. Study background: Specimens from acute and convalescent COVID-19 originated in the United States, Italy and Spain. T cells, B-cell-depleted T cells, or PBMCs provided the cDNA or gDNA that served as material.

Authors' processing steps: From reference gene primer amplification, estimates of nucleated cell counts were derived. Assay used: immunoSEQ multiplex PCR; TCRdb lists only in-frame clones, some missing. V, J and clone size derive from that table, while D and trimming were established from the DNA sequence. There are approximately 91,000 clones in the sample; approximately 80% occur only once, and roughly a tenth lies in the top ten. The CDR3 is 14 residues long. CDR1 SGHAT and CDR2 FQNNGV come from the germline V gene. J lost 5 bases, V lost 5 bases, and 7 bases had no gene match. The rearrangement uses TRBV11-2 and TRBJ1-1; TRBD1 agrees at 8 bases. The source is a woman of 80 years or more with acute or convalescent COVID-19. The sequenced sample was peripheral blood. Here the CDR3 DNA reads TGTGCCAGCAGCCCTGACAGGGGTGGTACTGAAGCTTTCTTT. Amino acid sequence: CASSPDRGGTEAFF. Looking up the rest from reference TRBV11-2 and TRBJ1-1 gives the full variable domain: EAGVAQSPRYKIIEKRQSVAFWCNPISGHATLYWYQQILGQGPKLLIQFQNNGVVDDSQLPKDRFSAERLKGVDSTLKIQPAKLEDSAVYLCASSPDRGGTEAFFGQGTRLTVV.